The rows below give T cell receptor beta chains drawn from one sample of a study of T cell responses to AZD1222 COVID-19 vaccine. Libraries were prepared by immunoSEQ multiplex PCR; TCRdb keeps only in-frame clonotypes and omits some of them. The table has 150,000 to 200,000 clones, 90% to 95% seen once. Sequenced material: peripheral blood, taken 28 days after the second dose of the MenACWY control vaccine. The receptor source for this set is an adult who received the MenACWY meningococcal vaccine as a control. Both conserved end residues are part of each CDR3. D genes are given only for firm matches. Some rows have no size entry. The others give once, few or many, or a class for an expanded clone.

d_gene	abundance	v_gene	j_gene	CDR3aa	CDR3nt
-	-	TRBV7-9	TRBJ2-2	CASSSRGTGELFF	TGTGCCAGCAGCTCCAGGGGTACCGGGGAGCTGTTTTTT
TRBD2	-	TRBV5-1	TRBJ2-1	CASSAGLAGGPNEQFF	TGCGCCAGCAGCGCTGGACTAGCGGGAGGGCCGAATGAGCAGTTCTTC
-	-	TRBV4-2	TRBJ1-1	CASSQDFGTQLNTEAFF	TGTGCCAGCAGCCAAGATTTCGGGACACAACTGAACACTGAAGCTTTCTTT
-	few	TRBV30	TRBJ1-5	CAWGGDGLNQPQHF	TGTGCCTGGGGGGGGGACGGACTCAATCAGCCCCAGCATTTT
-	-	TRBV3-1/TRBV3-2	TRBJ2-2	CASSPRDFTNTGELFF	TGTGCCAGCAGCCCCAGGGACTTTACGAACACCGGGGAGCTGTTTTTT
-	-	TRBV11-3	TRBJ2-7	CASSLNQGTYEQYF	TGTGCCAGCAGCTTAAATCAAGGTACCTACGAGCAGTACTTC
-	-	TRBV21-1	TRBJ2-7	CAIFPQYF	TGTGCTATATTTCCCCAGTACTTC
TRBD2	-	TRBV6-1	TRBJ2-2	CASSETSGRGTGELFF	TGTGCCAGCAGTGAGACTAGCGGGAGAGGGACCGGGGAGCTGTTTTTT
TRBD1	-	TRBV28	TRBJ1-6	CASSRTGAGGGQVLHF	TGTGCCAGCAGCCGTACAGGGGCAGGTGGAGGTCAGGTCCTCCACTTT
TRBD1	-	TRBV6-2/TRBV6-3	TRBJ2-1	CASSYSPGQTESPYNEQFF	TGTGCCAGCAGTTACTCCCCGGGACAGACTGAGAGCCCCTACAATGAGCAGTTCTTC
-	-	TRBV5-1	TRBJ2-1	CASSPGGPTTHNEQFF	TGCGCCAGCAGCCCTGGGGGCCCGACGACACACAATGAGCAGTTCTTC
-	-	TRBV5-6	TRBJ1-2	CASSSQTRLYGYTF	TGTGCCAGCAGCTCACAGACTAGGCTCTATGGCTACACCTTC
-	-	TRBV18	TRBJ1-3	CASSALGFSGNTIYF	TGTGCCAGCTCGGCCCTTGGTTTCTCTGGAAACACCATATATTTT
-	-	TRBV29-1	TRBJ1-4	CSVGSEKLFF	TGCAGCGTTGGTTCTGAAAAACTGTTTTTT
-	-	TRBV7-2	TRBJ1-6	CASSRKRGRSSSYNSPLHF	TGTGCCAGCAGTCGAAAGCGGGGGAGATCAAGCTCCTATAATTCACCCCTCCACTTT
-	-	TRBV6-1	TRBJ1-5	CASSEAANFNQPQHF	TGTGCCAGCAGTGAAGCGGCCAATTTCAATCAGCCCCAGCATTTT
TRBD1	once	TRBV7-7	TRBJ1-1	CASSPIGQGLNTEAFF	TGTGCTAGCAGCCCCATAGGACAGGGCTTGAACACTGAAGCTTTCTTT
-	-	TRBV5-1	TRBJ2-7	CASHTTISSEQYF	TGCGCCAGCCACACCACAATCAGTAGCGAGCAGTACTTC
TRBD2	once	TRBV7-9	TRBJ2-3	CASSFGPSGSTDTQYF	TGTGCCAGCAGCTTCGGGCCTAGCGGGAGCACAGATACGCAGTATTTT
-	-	TRBV18	TRBJ1-3	CASSPRLTSSGNTIYF	TGTGCCAGCTCACCTCGCCTGACCTCCTCTGGAAACACCATATATTTT
-	-	TRBV5-6	TRBJ1-1	CASSLTAGTEAFF	TGTGCCAGCAGCTTGACGGCAGGCACTGAAGCTTTCTTT
-	-	TRBV3-1/TRBV3-2	TRBJ2-1	CASSQVVGSYNEQFF	TGTGCCAGCAGCCAAGTAGTCGGCTCCTACAATGAGCAGTTCTTC
TRBD1	-	TRBV12-5	TRBJ1-2	CASGPDRGDGYTF	TGTGCTAGTGGCCCGGACAGGGGGGATGGCTACACCTTC
TRBD1	few	TRBV11-3	TRBJ1-3	CASSFAGTGGKNTIYF	TGTGCCAGCAGCTTTGCCGGGACAGGGGGCAAAAACACCATATATTTT
TRBD1	-	TRBV19	TRBJ1-1	CASSIPGQGPGGAFF	TGTGCCAGTAGTATCCCCGGACAGGGACCGGGCGGCGCTTTCTTT
-	-	TRBV5-1	TRBJ2-7	CASSLSGLYEQYF	TGCGCCAGCAGCTTGTCGGGACTCTACGAGCAGTACTTC
TRBD2	-	TRBV7-8	TRBJ2-7	CASSPSGSTIYEQYF	TGTGCCAGCAGCCCTAGCGGGTCTACAATCTACGAGCAGTACTTC
-	-	TRBV5-1	TRBJ1-1	CASSLVSGNTEAFF	TGCGCCAGCAGCTTGGTATCGGGGAACACTGAAGCTTTCTTT
TRBD1	once	TRBV9	TRBJ2-5	CASSASRDRAGTQYF	TGTGCCAGCAGCGCGTCCCGGGACAGGGCTGGGACCCAGTACTTC
TRBD1	once	TRBV11-1	TRBJ2-5	CASTVNRGVAEETQYF	TGTGCCAGCACCGTAAACAGGGGCGTTGCAGAAGAGACCCAGTACTTC
-	-	TRBV24-1	TRBJ2-2	CATTGRSGELFF	TGTGCCACCACAGGACGGTCCGGGGAGCTGTTTTTT
TRBD1	once	TRBV7-7	TRBJ2-3	CASSFGQASTDTQYF	TGTGCCAGCAGCTTCGGACAGGCTAGCACAGATACGCAGTATTTT
-	once	TRBV7-2	TRBJ2-1	CASSLVGQADPFF	TGTGCCAGCAGCCTCGTGGGCCAGGCGGATCCGTTCTTC
TRBD2	-	TRBV2	TRBJ2-5	CASSETSGGVRETQYF	TGTGCCAGCAGTGAAACTTCGGGAGGGGTGAGGGAGACCCAGTACTTC
-	-	TRBV6-2/TRBV6-3	TRBJ2-2	CASSYLPAGVTGELFF	TGTGCCAGCAGTTACCTCCCGGCAGGGGTGACCGGGGAGCTGTTTTTT
-	-	TRBV7-9	TRBJ1-1	CASSLRAPEAFF	TGTGCCAGCAGCTTAAGAGCACCTGAAGCTTTCTTT
-	-	TRBV27	TRBJ2-1	CASSFQFLAGYEQFF	TGTGCCAGCAGTTTTCAGTTTCTCGCCGGTTATGAGCAGTTCTTC
TRBD2	-	TRBV5-1	TRBJ2-1	CASSLTSGMAQFF	TGCGCCAGCAGCCTTACTAGCGGGATGGCGCAGTTCTTC
TRBD2	-	TRBV18	TRBJ2-7	CASSHSPSGRSYEQYF	TGTGCCAGCTCACACAGCCCTAGCGGGAGGTCCTACGAGCAGTACTTC
-	-	TRBV5-4	TRBJ2-1	CASSFTVSSYNEQFF	TGTGCCAGCAGCTTCACAGTCAGCTCCTACAATGAGCAGTTCTTC
TRBD1	-	TRBV2	TRBJ2-7	CASMMGQGRYEQYF	TGTGCCAGCATGATGGGACAGGGTCGATACGAGCAGTACTTC
-	-	TRBV6-5	TRBJ1-1	CASSRTHRAAEAFF	TGTGCCAGCAGTCGGACCCACAGGGCCGCGGAAGCTTTCTTT
-	-	TRBV27	TRBJ1-1	CASSLLTGVGTEAFF	TGTGCCAGCAGTTTACTGACGGGGGTTGGCACTGAAGCTTTCTTT
-	-	TRBV7-2	TRBJ1-5	CASSSARRGEPQHF	TGTGCCAGCAGTAGCGCACGCCGAGGAGAGCCCCAGCATTTT
TRBD1	-	TRBV30	TRBJ2-1	CAWRDPGGSSYNEQFF	TGTGCCTGGAGAGATCCAGGGGGTAGCTCCTACAATGAGCAGTTCTTC
TRBD1	once	TRBV19	TRBJ1-5	CASNRGQGQPQHF	TGTGCCAGTAATAGGGGGCAAGGTCAGCCCCAGCATTTT
-	-	TRBV19	TRBJ1-1	CASSIDLRSRAEAFF	TGTGCCAGTAGTATAGACCTCCGATCAAGGGCTGAAGCTTTCTTT
TRBD1	-	TRBV3-1/TRBV3-2	TRBJ1-1	CASSFGTGGTEAFF	TGTGCCAGCAGCTTCGGGACAGGGGGCACTGAAGCTTTCTTT
-	-	TRBV19	TRBJ2-6	CASSRQVSSGANVLTF	TGTGCCAGTAGTCGACAGGTGAGCTCTGGGGCCAACGTCCTGACTTTC
TRBD1	few	TRBV3-1/TRBV3-2	TRBJ2-3	CASSPQDRGLDTQYF	TGTGCCAGCAGCCCCCAGGACAGGGGGCTCGATACGCAGTATTTT
-	-	TRBV29-1	TRBJ1-1	CSASRGFRDTEAFF	TGCAGCGCCTCGAGAGGATTCAGGGACACTGAAGCTTTCTTT
TRBD1	-	TRBV30	TRBJ1-6	CAWSAGQGHSSPLHF	TGTGCCTGGAGTGCGGGACAGGGGCACTCTTCACCCCTCCACTTT